This T cell receptor (beta chain) comes out of a study of T-cell memory formation after mild COVID-19 (TCRdb year 2021). Background for the entire study: TCR sequence clusters from the two donors were found to be largely donor specific. In a couple of donors, T-cell clones that expanded and contracted after mild COVID-19 were tracked by sequencing TCRalpha and TCRbeta repertoires over time. Two young, previously healthy adult volunteers, one female and one male, were included in the cohort.

This clonotype has more than one count but fewer than ten. Its specific antigen is unknown. Base qualities are not recorded, but no much larger clone differs from it by a single base. These reads were obtained on an Illumina NovaSeq 6000. cDNA libraries for TCRalpha and TCRbeta were prepared by 5'RACE using constant-segment primers, with sample barcodes and unique molecular identifiers added. Trizol reagent was used to extract RNA from every sample. The libraries were amplified in two PCR steps, and the second step added a second sample barcode and Illumina TruSeq adapters. Libraries were sequenced on an Illumina NovaSeq with 2 x 150 bp paired-end reads. In the source study's methods: Reads were demultiplexed and collapsed into UMI-guided consensus sequences with migec v1.2.7. Using mixcr v2.1.11, UMI consensuses were aligned to TRA and TRB V and J templates and then assembled into clonotypes. A clonotype was counted as expanded or contracted only if both edgeR and NoisET called the change significant, with noise models trained on biological replicates. For edgeR calls, a false discovery rate-adjusted p below 0.01 and a log2 fold-change threshold of 1 were applied. As an exploratory analysis of dynamics, PCA with hierarchical clustering was applied to max-normalized trajectories of the 1000 most abundant clonotypes. Each responding clone was given a CD4 or CD8 phenotype based on the CD4+ and CD8+ repertoires, which had been sequenced separately. The public reads were run again by TCRdb, first through fastp at Q25 and then through MiXCR, and only productive beta chains were kept. Each entry merges the rows of one CDR3 protein and shows their most common DNA and genes. None of the V and J calls come from the authors' own analysis; TCRdb made them. The sample table shows a few hundred thousand distinct CDR3 sequences, and around 15% are seen once. The leading ten clones occupy less than 25% of the sample.

Ficoll-Paque density gradient centrifugation was the method used to isolate PBMCs. Study-wide findings and limitations: Clones contracting from day 15 to 85 had balanced CD4/CD8 phenotypes, while a second wave expanding from day 15 to 37 was biased towards CD4+. SARS-CoV-2 specificity was not confirmed for the second-wave clones peaking on day 37. The detection of some responding clones in pre-infection memory suggests that pre-existing cross-reactive memory T cells joined the SARS-CoV-2 response. Only a couple of mild cases were covered in the study, and larger cohorts including severe cases with pre-infection samples were considered necessary. Contracting CD4+ clones were located mainly in the CM and EM memory subsets, whereas CD8+ clones were found to be enriched in EMRA.

Sequenced input: PBMCs or a T cell subset sorted from them (not recorded which). The sequence derives from a man in his late teens or twenties who had mild COVID-19 (a few samples of this study predate the infection). The sample titles of this study are shuffled in the database, so cell type and time point are left out; the donor was told from shared clones.

The DNA is as follows: TGTGCCAGCAGGGGGGCAGGCCTTTCACCCCTCCACTTT. It translates to CASRGAGLSPLHF. The sequence is built from TRBV7-9 and TRBJ1-6; a tentative D call is TRBD1 (6 bases match). From the cysteine through the phenylalanine, the CDR3 covers 13 amino acids. The kept DNA is CDR3 alone, 39 bases in frame from the first base. V gives up 6 bases and J gives up 9 bases, and the segment between their germline ends measures 12 bases. Per the germline V gene (reference sequence), SEHNR is the CDR1 and FQNEAQ is the CDR2. The full variable domain, with segments outside the CDR3 supplied by the reference TRBV7-9 and TRBJ1-6 proteins, appears as DTGVSQNPRHKITKRGQNVTFRCDPISEHNRLYWYRQTLGQGPEFLTYFQNEAQLEKSRLLSDRFSAERPKGSFSTLEIQRTEQGDSAMYLCASRGAGLSPLHFGNGTRLTVT.